This T cell receptor beta chain derives from a study of a mutant IDH1 vaccine in newly diagnosed glioma. Study overall: The patients received vaccinations eight times, in weeks 1, 3, 5, 7, 11, 15, 19 and 23. Onset of vaccination occurred 4-6 weeks following radiotherapy alone, or with temozolomide cycles. General study findings and limits: Approximately 93% of patients showed vaccine-induced immune responses across multiple MHC alleles.

Of note for this clone: Antigen specificity is unknown.

The J segment lost 6 bases and the V segment lost 4 bases, leaving 4 bases of the junction unmatched. The CDR3 is made up of 15 amino acids. Germline V CDR1 and CDR2: SGHTA, FQGNSA. The time point here: week 23, last vaccination. All doses held 300 ug of mutant IDH1 20-mer peptide, with topical imiquimod. The repertoire was sequenced with immunoSEQ multiplex PCR; TCRdb's copy has only in-frame clones and lacks some. The sample has roughly 60,000 clones; 70% to 90% are singletons. The rearrangement uses TRBV7-2 and TRBJ2-5; 14 nucleotides match TRBD2. The material was PBMCs, obtained from a glioma patient whose treatment included an IDH1 peptide vaccine. This clonotype originated in a man aged 25-45 years with glioma. CDR3 in DNA: TGTGCCAGCAGCTGGACTAGCGGGGGGCCCAAGACCCAGTACTTC. Encoded protein: CASSWTSGGPKTQYF.